The clone carrying this T cell receptor (beta chain) was observed a handful of times. Unique molecular identifiers were present on cDNA, and template switching added a universal primer site. Each CDR3 protein is one row after TCRdb ran MiXCR on the 5' RACE reads. The sample records 510,000 or so distinct CDR3 sequences, roughly 15% being singletons. The data belong to a study of identical twins. The sample was also linked to a second study, of yellow fever vaccine responses in identical twins.

Sequencing used CD4+ T cells sorted from blood. The TCR originated in a young woman in good health.

The CDR3 DNA is TGTGCCAGCGGAAACAGGGGGCTCTATAATTCACCCCTCCACTTT. Translating gives CASGNRGLYNSPLHF. The chain combines TRBV11-2 with TRBJ1-6; TRBD1 aligns across 9 bases. The CDR3 sequence is 15 residues long. CDR1 SGHAT and CDR2 FQNNGV come from the germline V gene. The junction had 5 bases not matched to a gene; V was cut back by 8 bases and J by 3 bases.